Below are 21 T cell receptor beta chains sequenced from a single sample in a study of T cell changes during pregnancy in multiple sclerosis. TCRdb's copy holds only in-frame clones and misses some; the assay was immunoSEQ multiplex PCR. Of some 59,000 clones in the sample, just over 90% are singletons; the top ten hold about 1.5%. Sequenced here: peripheral blood, sampled in the second trimester of pregnancy. These receptors were obtained from a female donor with multiple sclerosis, enrolled in a pregnancy study.

CDR3 sequence reads: CASNGKTEPNQPQHF. DNA of the CDR3: TGCGCCAGCAATGGAAAGACAGAACCCAATCAGCCCCAGCATTTT. This rearrangement joins TRBV23-1 to TRBJ1-5, with a weak D call TRBD1 (5 bases). TRBV23-1 is given ORF status, its function remaining uncertain. The CDR3 consists of 15 residues. V lost 7 bases and J 3 bases, leaving 16 bases between the germline ends.

This chain joins TRBV4-1 and TRBJ1-1; D possibly corresponds to TRBD1 (5 bases). Germline lookup yields CDR1 MGHRA and CDR2 YSYEKL. Trimming stripped 6 bases from V and 6 bases from J, with 17 bases between. The CDR3 length is 14 residues. The CDR3 coding sequence is TGCGCCAGCAGTCACCCGGGACTTCGTCCTGAAGCTTTCTTT. Its protein product is CASSHPGLRPEAFF.

V gene TRBV19 combines with J gene TRBJ1-1; D is uncertain. The CDR3 spans 14 residues. In germline, CDR1 is LNHDA, CDR2 SQIVND (reference sequence). Trimming left V 3 bases short and J 1 base short, with 9 bases between. Here the CDR3 DNA reads TGTGCCAGTAGTATTATCCGGGAGAACACTGAAGCTTTCTTT. Translation gives CASSIIRENTEAFF. The variable domain in full, with the rest retrieved from reference TRBV19 and TRBJ1-1, is DGGITQSPKYLFRKEGQNVTLSCEQNLNHDAMYWYRQDPGQGLRLIYYSQIVNDFQKGDIAEGYSVSREKKESFPLTVTSAQKNPTAFYLCASSIIRENTEAFFGQGTRLTVV.

The V and J genes are TRBV7-9 and TRBJ1-5; the match to TRBD1 covers 8 bases. Trimming cost V 5 bases and J 10 bases; bases outside gene matches: 7. The germline CDR1 and CDR2 sequences are SEHNR and FQNEAQ (reference sequence). The CDR3 runs 13 residues. CDR3 loop: CASSQGRGQPQHF. The CDR3 region has the DNA TGTGCCAGCAGCCAGGGCAGGGGGCAACCCCAGCATTTT.

This chain connects TRBV6-5 to TRBJ2-5; 11 nucleotides align to TRBD2. The CDR3 covers 15 residues. Trimming removed 10 bases from V and 0 bases from J; junction bases left unmatched: 7. Germline V gene data show CDR1 as MNHEY and CDR2 as SVGAGI. The CDR3 DNA reads as TGTGCCACCCGACCACTAGCGGGGGACCAAGAGACCCAGTACTTC. It encodes CATRPLAGDQETQYF.

This clone has just a few counts. The J gene is TRBJ1-2, the V gene TRBV5-5; maybe TRBD1 (6 bases). This CDR3 contains 14 residues. V lost 4 bases to trimming and J lost 7 bases, with 17 bases between them. Per the germline V gene, CDR1 is SGHKS and CDR2 is YYEKEE (reference sequence). CDR3: CASSLGTSYGGYTF. The CDR3 bases are TGTGCCAGCAGCCTGGGGACATCCTATGGTGGCTACACCTTC.

This rearrangement joins TRBV10-2 to TRBJ1-2; D remains ambiguous. CDR3 length equals 13 residues. In germline, CDR1 is WSHSY, CDR2 SAAADI. The V end was cut by 4 bases, the J end by 7 bases, with 13 bases between. This CDR3 reads CASSAGSATGYTF. The CDR3 DNA sequence: TGCGCCAGCAGTGCGGGGAGTGCTACTGGCTACACCTTC.

This chain joins TRBV28 and TRBJ1-2; D unresolved. The V end lost 1 base, the J end lost 0 bases, and 6 bases lay between the germline ends. The CDR3 is 14 amino acids. Germline CDR1 MDHEN, CDR2 SYDVKM. Here the CDR3 DNA reads TGTGCCAGCAGTTTATACAGTGCTAACTATGGCTACACCTTC. This encodes CASSLYSANYGYTF.

This chain joins TRBV20-1 and TRBJ2-1, with 7 positions matching TRBD2. The CDR3 totals 11 residues. Germline V gene data show CDR1 as DFQATT and CDR2 as SNEGSKA (reference sequence). V was clipped by 4 bases and J by 6 bases; unmatched bases: 0. The CDR3 region is CSATGGNEQFF. In DNA, the CDR3 is TGCAGTGCTACGGGGGGCAATGAGCAGTTCTTC.

The chain uses TRBV11-2 and TRBJ2-1; a weak D match, TRBD1 (6 bases). Germline V gives CDR1 SGHAT, CDR2 FQNNGV. V dropped 0 bases and J dropped 0 bases, with 12 bases sitting between them. The CDR3 runs to 17 residues. The CDR3 spells CASSLEWGTSSYNEQFF. The CDR3 DNA follows: TGTGCCAGCAGCTTAGAGTGGGGGACATCCTCCTACAATGAGCAGTTCTTC.

V and J are TRBV19 and TRBJ2-7, with D possibly being TRBD1 (6 bases). Germline CDR1 and CDR2: LNHDA and SQIVND (reference sequence). V gave up 3 bases and J gave up 0 bases, with 12 bases separating them. This CDR3 comprises 15 residues. The CDR3 here is CASSIAGTNSYEQYF. The CDR3, as DNA: TGTGCCAGTAGTATCGCCGGGACAAACTCCTACGAGCAGTACTTC.

The V call is TRBV9, the J call TRBJ1-1; D may be TRBD1 (6 bases). The CDR3 covers 16 residues. V lost 0 bases and J lost 0, with 12 bases in between. Germline CDR1 reads SGDLS; CDR2 reads YYNGEE. The chain's CDR3 is CASSVDHRAVNTEAFF. CDR3 DNA sequence: TGTGCCAGCAGCGTAGATCACAGGGCCGTGAACACTGAAGCTTTCTTT.

This chain links TRBV5-1 with TRBJ2-1; D call uncertain. The germline V gene has CDR1 SGHRS and CDR2 YFSETQ. The CDR3 sequence is 14 residues long. V lost 4 bases to trimming and J lost 1 base, with 9 bases between them. The CDR3 here is CASSPVPSYNEQFF. CDR3 DNA sequence: TGCGCCAGCAGCCCCGTCCCGTCCTACAATGAGCAGTTCTTC.

V gene TRBV7-8 combines with J gene TRBJ2-5, with D unclear. Per germline, CDR1 SGHVS and CDR2 FQNEAQ. V was shortened by 5 bases and J by 5 bases, with 12 bases between the two germline ends. The CDR3 sequence is 13 residues long. For the CDR3, the DNA is TGTGCCAGCAGCCAGATGATAGCCGAGACCCAGTACTTC. Translated, it gives CASSQMIAETQYF.

The chain is built from TRBV19 and TRBJ2-7, with 7 bases fitting TRBD1. Trimming took 5 bases from V and 2 from J; bases not matched to a gene: 9. There are 15 residues in the CDR3. Germline V gene data show CDR1 as LNHDA and CDR2 as SQIVND (reference sequence). The CDR3 sequence: CASSPTGALTYEQYF. The DNA for the CDR3 is TGTGCCAGTAGTCCAACAGGGGCCCTGACCTACGAGCAGTACTTC. Supplemented by reference TRBV19 and TRBJ2-7, the full variable domain reads DGGITQSPKYLFRKEGQNVTLSCEQNLNHDAMYWYRQDPGQGLRLIYYSQIVNDFQKGDIAEGYSVSREKKESFPLTVTSAQKNPTAFYLCASSPTGALTYEQYFGPGTRLTVT.

The genes are TRBV5-1 and TRBJ2-5, with TRBD1 as a possible D gene (5 bases). CDR3 size: 15 residues. Germline-derived CDR1 and CDR2 are SGHRS and YFSETQ. Trimming removed 0 bases at V and 0 bases at J, with 9 bases between. The CDR3 nucleotides read TGCGCCAGCAGCTTGGGGCAGGGATACCAAGAGACCCAGTACTTC. As protein: CASSLGQGYQETQYF.

V usage is TRBV5-5 and J usage is TRBJ1-1; TRBD1 agrees at 8 bases. The germline V gene encodes CDR1 SGHKS and CDR2 YYEKEE (reference sequence). The CDR3 contains 15 residues. J gave up 4 bases and V 2 bases, and 7 bases lay outside the gene matches. CDR3 sequence reads: CASSFHRGTGTEAFF. Here the CDR3 DNA reads TGTGCCAGCAGCTTCCACCGGGGGACAGGCACTGAAGCTTTCTTT. The complete variable domain, with remaining parts taken from reference TRBV5-5 and TRBJ1-1, reads DAGVTQSPTHLIKTRGQQVTLRCSPISGHKSVSWYQQVLGQGPQFIFQYYEKEERGRGNFPDRFSARQFPNYSSELNVNALLLGDSALYLCASSFHRGTGTEAFFGQGTRLTVV.

This clone was counted a single time. This sequence joins TRBV7-9 and TRBJ2-7, with 11 bases identical to TRBD2. The CDR3 is 15 residues long. Germline trimming cut 0 bases from V and 5 bases from J; bases unmatched to any gene: 3. Germline V gives CDR1 SEHNR, CDR2 FQNEAQ (reference sequence). The CDR3 is CASSLASTSGDEQYF. CDR3 nucleotides: TGTGCCAGCAGCTTAGCCTCGACTAGCGGGGACGAGCAGTACTTC.

This clone was detected a few times. The chain employs TRBV5-1 and TRBJ1-6; D gene unclear. CDR3 size: 17 residues. The V gene's germline CDR1 is SGHRS and CDR2 YFSETQ. V gave up 0 bases and J gave up 0 bases, with 10 bases separating them. The CDR3 DNA follows: TGCGCCAGCAGCTTGGCCGTCGGGAGCTCCTATAATTCACCCCTCCACTTT. Amino acid sequence: CASSLAVGSSYNSPLHF.

The gene calls are TRBV6-5 and TRBJ2-3, with D tentatively TRBD1 (5 bases). This CDR3 comprises 15 residues. CDR1 and CDR2 from the germline V gene are MNHEY and SVGAGI. The germline V and J ends were trimmed by 6 bases and 6 bases, with 19 bases remaining between them. Written as DNA, the CDR3 is TGTGCCAGCAGCCGCATACAGGCCCCCCCGGATACGCAGTATTTT. It encodes CASSRIQAPPDTQYF.

The chain recombines TRBV6-1 with TRBJ2-7, with D unresolved. CDR1 is MNHNS and CDR2 is SASEGT in the germline V gene. Trimming stripped 4 bases from V and 3 bases from J, with 10 bases between. The CDR3 loop spans 13 amino acids. CDR3 in amino acids: CASSVGSIYEQYF. The CDR3 DNA reads as TGTGCCAGCAGTGTTGGCTCCATCTACGAGCAGTACTTC.